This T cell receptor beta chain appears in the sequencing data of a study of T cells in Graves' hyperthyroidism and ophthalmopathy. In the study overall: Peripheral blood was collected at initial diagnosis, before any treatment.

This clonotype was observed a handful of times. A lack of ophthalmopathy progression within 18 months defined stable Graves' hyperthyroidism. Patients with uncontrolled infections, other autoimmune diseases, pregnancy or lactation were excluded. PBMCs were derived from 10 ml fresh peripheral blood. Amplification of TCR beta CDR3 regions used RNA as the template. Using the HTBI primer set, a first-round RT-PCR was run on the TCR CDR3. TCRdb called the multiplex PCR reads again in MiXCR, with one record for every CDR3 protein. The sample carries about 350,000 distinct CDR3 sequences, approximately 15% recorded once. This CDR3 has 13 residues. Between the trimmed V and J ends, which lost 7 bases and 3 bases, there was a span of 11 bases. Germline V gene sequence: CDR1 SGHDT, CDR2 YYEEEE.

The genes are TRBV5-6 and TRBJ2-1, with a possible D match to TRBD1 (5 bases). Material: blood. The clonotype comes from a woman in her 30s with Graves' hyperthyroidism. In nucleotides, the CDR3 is TGTGCCAGCTTTGAGACAGTCTACAATGAGCAGTTCTTC. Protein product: CASFETVYNEQFF. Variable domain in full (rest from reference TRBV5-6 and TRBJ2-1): DAGVTQSPTHLIKTRGQQVTLRCSPKSGHDTVSWYQQALGQGPQFIFQYYEEEERQRGNFPDRFSGHQFPNYSSELNVNALLLGDSALYLCASFETVYNEQFFGPGTRLTVL.